These 13 T cell receptor beta chains originate from one sample sequenced in a study of blood T cell repertoires in COVID-19. Data came from immunoSEQ multiplex PCR; TCRdb stores just in-frame clones and leaves some out. The table shows about 230,000 clones, with 75% to 85% occurring only once. The sample taken for sequencing was peripheral blood. The receptors derive from a woman younger than 45 with COVID-19, enrolled during active disease.

The chain recombines TRBV7-2 with TRBJ1-3; 9 bases match TRBD1. The J segment lost 0 bases and the V segment lost 5 bases, leaving 8 bases of the junction unmatched. Per germline, CDR1 SGHTA and CDR2 FQGNSA. CDR3 length: 17 residues. The CDR3 spells CASSPGQGPSSGNTIYF. CDR3 DNA sequence: TGTGCCAGCAGCCCGGGACAGGGACCCTCCTCTGGAAACACCATATATTTT.

CDR3 loop: CASGLPLTGELFF. The CDR3 region has the DNA TGTGCCAGCGGACTGCCACTGACCGGGGAGCTGTTTTTT. The V gene is TRBV27, the J gene TRBJ2-2, with D tentatively TRBD2 (5 bases). CDR1 is MNHEY, CDR2 SMNVEV, per germline (reference sequence). The length of the CDR3 is 13 residues. The V gene lost 8 bases and the J gene lost 5 bases, with 12 bases spanning the gap.

The chain uses TRBV7-2 and TRBJ2-1; 9 bases match TRBD2. The germline CDR1 and CDR2 sequences are SGHTA and FQGNSA. The CDR3 spans 19 residues. Unmatched junction bases numbered 15, after V lost 4 bases and J lost 2 bases. CDR3 region: CASSSNTALAGGPYNEQFF. CDR3 DNA: TGTGCCAGCAGCTCCAACACGGCCCTGGCGGGGGGGCCCTACAATGAGCAGTTCTTC.

The rearrangement uses TRBV2 and TRBJ2-5; TRBD2 agrees at 12 bases. Germline V gene lookup returns CDR1 SNHLY and CDR2 FYNNEI. CDR3 size: 17 residues. V lost 6 bases, J lost 2 bases, and 10 bases stayed unmatched. This CDR3 is CASRRLAGVTQQETQYF. The CDR3 bases are TGTGCCAGCAGACGACTAGCGGGAGTTACCCAACAAGAGACCCAGTACTTC.

The V gene is TRBV18, the J gene TRBJ2-2; 7 bases fit TRBD1. V shed 5 bases and J 1 base; nucleotides not matched to a gene: 7. Per germline, CDR1 KGHSH and CDR2 LQKENI. CDR3 length: 16 residues. Written as DNA, the CDR3 is TGTGCCAGCTCATCGACAGGGAAGTTGAACACCGGGGAGCTGTTTTTT. Translation: CASSSTGKLNTGELFF.

This clone was detected once. The V gene is TRBV5-5, the J gene TRBJ2-7; tentatively, D is TRBD1 (5 bases). The ends were cut back, 2 bases at V and 3 bases at J, with 12 bases in the middle. CDR3 length: 14 amino acids. CDR1 and CDR2 (germline): SGHKS, YYEKEE (reference sequence). CDR3: CASSFQGRIYEQYF. In nucleotides, the CDR3 is TGTGCCAGCAGCTTTCAGGGTCGAATCTACGAGCAGTACTTC.

A single count supports this clone. The rearrangement uses TRBV6-5 and TRBJ1-6; 7 bases line up with TRBD1. The trim removed 5 bases at V and 8 bases at J, leaving 6 bases unmatched. The CDR3 is made up of 14 amino acids. In germline, CDR1 is MNHEY, CDR2 SVGAGI. CDR3 in DNA: TGTGCCAGCAGTCCGACAGGGCCCCATTCACCCCTCCACTTT. Protein: CASSPTGPHSPLHF.

The V call is TRBV19, the J call TRBJ2-5; D not resolved. The V and J ends lost 10 bases and 2 bases respectively, with 20 bases between them. The CDR3 length is 15 residues. CDR1 and CDR2 from the germline V gene are LNHDA and SQIVND (reference sequence). The CDR3: CATSVSITPQETQYF. DNA for the CDR3: TGTGCCACCTCAGTATCCATTACCCCTCAAGAGACCCAGTACTTC.

The chain couples TRBV11-2 to TRBJ1-2; the match to TRBD1 covers 7 bases. The germline gives CDR1 SGHAT, CDR2 FQNNGV. The V segment lost 1 base and the J segment 4 bases; nucleotides outside the gene matches: 3. This CDR3 is 14 amino acids long. The chain's CDR3 is CASSLAGGPYGYTF. The CDR3 bases are TGTGCCAGCAGCTTAGCAGGGGGGCCCTATGGCTACACCTTC.

The CDR3 loop reads CASSLGQFSGNTIYF. DNA of the CDR3: TGTGCCAGCAGCTTAGGACAGTTCTCTGGAAACACCATATATTTT. This chain uses TRBV7-2 with TRBJ1-3, with D perhaps matching TRBD1 (5 bases). Looked up from germline, CDR1 is SGHTA and CDR2 is FQGNSA. This CDR3 comprises 15 residues. Trimming left V 1 base short and J 0 bases short, with 7 bases between.

The chain joins TRBV7-2 to TRBJ2-7; D gene uncertain. Germline assignment: CDR1 SGHTA and CDR2 FQGNSA. Trimming pared 6 bases from V and 5 bases from J, leaving 8 bases between. This CDR3 comprises 11 residues. CDR3 protein: CASSIRNEQYF. CDR3 coding DNA: TGTGCCAGCAGTATCAGGAACGAGCAGTACTTC.

The chain carries TRBV6-2 or TRBV6-3 and TRBJ2-7; TRBD2 is a possible D gene (5 bases). Trimming took 6 bases from V and 7 from J, leaving 22 bases between them. CDR1 and CDR2 from the germline V gene are MNHEY and SVGEGT. The CDR3 is 15 residues long. The CDR3 protein is CASSITATRWEEQYF. The CDR3 nucleotides read TGTGCCAGCAGCATAACAGCCACCAGGTGGGAGGAGCAGTACTTC.

V gene TRBV12-3 or TRBV12-4 combines with J gene TRBJ1-2, with a possible D match to TRBD1 (5 bases). This CDR3 is built from 13 residues. V gave up 7 bases and J gave up 13 bases, with 22 bases separating them. The CDR3 sequence: CASTLLAGGACTF. The DNA for the CDR3 is TGTGCCAGCACCTTGCTCGCGGGAGGGGCATGCACCTTC.